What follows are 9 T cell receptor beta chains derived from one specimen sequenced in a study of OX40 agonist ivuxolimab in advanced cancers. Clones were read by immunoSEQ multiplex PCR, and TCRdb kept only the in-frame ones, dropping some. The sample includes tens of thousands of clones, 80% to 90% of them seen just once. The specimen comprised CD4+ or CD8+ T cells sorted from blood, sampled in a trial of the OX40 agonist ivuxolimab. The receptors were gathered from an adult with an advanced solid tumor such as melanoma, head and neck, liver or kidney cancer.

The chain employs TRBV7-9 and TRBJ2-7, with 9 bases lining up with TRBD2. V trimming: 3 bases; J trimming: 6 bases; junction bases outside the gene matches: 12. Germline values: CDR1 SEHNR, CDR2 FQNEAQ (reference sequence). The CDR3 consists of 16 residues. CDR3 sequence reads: CASSLGAVVAGAEQYF. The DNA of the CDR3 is TGTGCCAGCAGCTTGGGGGCCGTAGTAGCGGGAGCCGAGCAGTACTTC.

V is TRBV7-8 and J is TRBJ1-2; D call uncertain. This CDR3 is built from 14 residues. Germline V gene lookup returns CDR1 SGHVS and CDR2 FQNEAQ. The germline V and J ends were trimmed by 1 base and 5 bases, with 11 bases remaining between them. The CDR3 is CASSLEGSRYGYTF. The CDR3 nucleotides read TGTGCCAGCAGCTTAGAAGGCTCACGGTATGGCTACACCTTC.

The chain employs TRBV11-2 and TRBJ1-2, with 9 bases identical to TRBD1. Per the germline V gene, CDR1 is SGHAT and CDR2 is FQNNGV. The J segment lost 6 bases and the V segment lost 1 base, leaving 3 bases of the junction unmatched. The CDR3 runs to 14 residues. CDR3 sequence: CASSLGRQGDGYTF. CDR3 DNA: TGTGCCAGCAGCTTAGGTAGACAGGGGGATGGCTACACCTTC.

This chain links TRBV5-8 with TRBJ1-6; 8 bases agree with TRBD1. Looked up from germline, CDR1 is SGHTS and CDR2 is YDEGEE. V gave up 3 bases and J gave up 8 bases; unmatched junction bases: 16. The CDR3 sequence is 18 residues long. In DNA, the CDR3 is TGTGCCAGCAGCTACGGGACAGGTCTAAGCCCCAACTATTCACCCCTCCACTTT. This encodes CASSYGTGLSPNYSPLHF.

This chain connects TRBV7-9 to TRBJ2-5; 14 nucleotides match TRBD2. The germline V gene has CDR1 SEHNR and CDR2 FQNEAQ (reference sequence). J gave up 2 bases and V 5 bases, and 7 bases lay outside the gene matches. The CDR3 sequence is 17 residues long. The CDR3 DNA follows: TGTGCCAGCAGCCCGGGACTAGCGGGAGTTCGGCAAGAGACCCAGTACTTC. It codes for CASSPGLAGVRQETQYF.

The DNA for the CDR3 is TGTGCCAGCAGTACTTCCGGGACAGTGGCCTACAATGAGCAGTTCTTC. Translating gives CASSTSGTVAYNEQFF. The chain couples TRBV27 to TRBJ2-1; 7 bases match TRBD1. Germline loops: CDR1 MNHEY, CDR2 SMNVEV (reference sequence). The junction had 9 bases not matched to a gene; V was cut back by 5 bases and J by 2 bases. The CDR3 has 16 residues.

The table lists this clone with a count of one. The CDR3 here is CASSSLLARETQYF. CDR3 sequence (DNA): TGTGCCAGCAGTTCGCTACTAGCGCGAGAGACCCAGTACTTC. The rearrangement links TRBV28 to TRBJ2-5; 7 bases line up with TRBD2. Per germline, CDR1 MDHEN and CDR2 SYDVKM. V shed 4 bases and J 4 bases; nucleotides not matched to a gene: 6. The length of the CDR3 is 14 residues.

The CDR3 loop is CASSFTVLSYEQYF. The CDR3, as DNA: TGTGCCAGCAGTTTCACCGTTCTCTCCTACGAGCAGTACTTC. The chain has TRBV28 and TRBJ2-7; D is undetermined. The CDR3 is 14 amino acids. Trimming pared 3 bases from V and 0 bases from J, leaving 9 bases between. Looked up from germline, CDR1 is MDHEN and CDR2 is SYDVKM.

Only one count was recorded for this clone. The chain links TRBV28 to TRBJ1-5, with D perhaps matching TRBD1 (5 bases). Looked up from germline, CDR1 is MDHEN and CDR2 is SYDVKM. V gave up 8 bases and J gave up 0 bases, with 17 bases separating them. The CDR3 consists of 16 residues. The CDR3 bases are TGTGCCAGCGGACTCCCGGGGACCGCTAGCAATCAGCCCCAGCATTTT. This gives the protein CASGLPGTASNQPQHF. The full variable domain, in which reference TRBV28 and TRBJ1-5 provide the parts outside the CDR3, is DVKVTQSSRYLVKRTGEKVFLECVQDMDHENMFWYRQDPGLGLRLIYFSYDVKMKEKGDIPEGYSVSREKKERFSLILESASTNQTSMYLCASGLPGTASNQPQHFGDGTRLSIL.